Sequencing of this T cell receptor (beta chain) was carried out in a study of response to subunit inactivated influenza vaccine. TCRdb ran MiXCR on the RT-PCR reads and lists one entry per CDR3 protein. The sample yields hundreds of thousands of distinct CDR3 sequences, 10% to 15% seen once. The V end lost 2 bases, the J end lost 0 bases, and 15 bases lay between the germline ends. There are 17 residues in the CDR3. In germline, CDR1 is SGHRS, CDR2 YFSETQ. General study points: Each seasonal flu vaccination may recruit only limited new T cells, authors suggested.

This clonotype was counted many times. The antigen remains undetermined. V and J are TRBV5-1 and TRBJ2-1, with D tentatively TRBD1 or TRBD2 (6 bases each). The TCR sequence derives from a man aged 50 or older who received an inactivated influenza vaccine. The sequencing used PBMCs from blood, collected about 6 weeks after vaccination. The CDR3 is CASSFEGGTYSYNEQFF. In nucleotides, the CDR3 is TGCGCCAGCAGCTTCGAGGGGGGAACCTACTCCTACAATGAGCAGTTCTTC.